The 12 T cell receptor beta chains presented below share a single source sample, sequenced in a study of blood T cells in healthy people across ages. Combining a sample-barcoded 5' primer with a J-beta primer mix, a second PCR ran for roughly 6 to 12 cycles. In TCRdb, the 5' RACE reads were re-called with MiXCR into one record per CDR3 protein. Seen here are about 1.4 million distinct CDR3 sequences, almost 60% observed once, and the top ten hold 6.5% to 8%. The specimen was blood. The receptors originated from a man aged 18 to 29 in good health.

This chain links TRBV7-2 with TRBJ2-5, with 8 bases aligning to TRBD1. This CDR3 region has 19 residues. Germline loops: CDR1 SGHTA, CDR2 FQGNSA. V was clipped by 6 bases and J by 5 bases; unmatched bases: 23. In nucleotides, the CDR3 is TGTGCCAGCAGATTCCTGCCGGGGATCCTCAGGGGGCGTCAGGAGACCCAGTACTTC. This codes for CASRFLPGILRGRQETQYF. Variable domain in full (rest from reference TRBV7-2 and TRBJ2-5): GAGVSQSPSNKVTEKGKDVELRCDPISGHTALYWYRQSLGQGLEFLIYFQGNSAPDKSGLPSDRFSAERTGGSVSTLTIQRTQQEDSAVYLCASRFLPGILRGRQETQYFGPGTRLLVL.

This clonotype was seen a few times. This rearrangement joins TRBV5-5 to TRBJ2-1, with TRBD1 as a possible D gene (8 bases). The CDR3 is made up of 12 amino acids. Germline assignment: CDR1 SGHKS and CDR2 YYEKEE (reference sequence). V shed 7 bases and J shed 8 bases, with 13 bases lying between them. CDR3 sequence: CASGQGGDEQFF. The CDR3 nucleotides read TGTGCCAGCGGACAGGGAGGGGATGAGCAGTTCTTC.

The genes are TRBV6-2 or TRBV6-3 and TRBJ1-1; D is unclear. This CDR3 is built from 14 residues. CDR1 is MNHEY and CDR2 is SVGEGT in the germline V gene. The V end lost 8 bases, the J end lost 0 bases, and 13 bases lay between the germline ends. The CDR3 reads CASRDPGMNTEAFF. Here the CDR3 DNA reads TGTGCCAGCCGTGACCCGGGTATGAACACTGAAGCTTTCTTT.

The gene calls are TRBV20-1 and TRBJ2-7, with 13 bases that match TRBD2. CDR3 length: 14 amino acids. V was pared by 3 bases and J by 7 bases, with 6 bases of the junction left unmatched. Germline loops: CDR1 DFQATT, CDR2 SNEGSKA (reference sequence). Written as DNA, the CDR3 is TGCAGTGCTAGGATGACTAGCGGGGGGTATGAGCAGTACTTC. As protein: CSARMTSGGYEQYF.

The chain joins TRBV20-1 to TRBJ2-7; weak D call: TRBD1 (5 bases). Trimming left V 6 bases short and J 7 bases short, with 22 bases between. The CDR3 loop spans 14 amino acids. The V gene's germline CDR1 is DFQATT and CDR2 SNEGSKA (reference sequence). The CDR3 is CSAVQGYLFNEQYF. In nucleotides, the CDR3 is TGCAGTGCAGTTCAGGGTTACCTTTTCAATGAGCAGTACTTC.

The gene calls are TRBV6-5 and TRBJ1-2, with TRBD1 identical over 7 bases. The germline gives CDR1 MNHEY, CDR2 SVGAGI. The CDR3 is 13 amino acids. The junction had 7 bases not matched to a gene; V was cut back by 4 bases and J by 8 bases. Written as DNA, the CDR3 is TGTGCCAGCAGTTTGACAGGGTCTGGCGGCTACACCTTC. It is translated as CASSLTGSGGYTF.

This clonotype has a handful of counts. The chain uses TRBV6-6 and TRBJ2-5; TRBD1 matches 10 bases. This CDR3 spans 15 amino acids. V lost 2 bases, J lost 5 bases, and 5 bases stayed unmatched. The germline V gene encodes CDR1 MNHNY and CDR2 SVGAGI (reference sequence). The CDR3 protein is CASSYPGQGFETQYF. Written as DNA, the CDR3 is TGTGCCAGCAGTTACCCGGGACAGGGGTTTGAGACCCAGTACTTC.

This CDR3 is CSAHGTSGSNEQFF. The CDR3 nucleotides are TGCAGTGCTCACGGGACTAGCGGGAGCAATGAGCAGTTCTTC. V gene TRBV20-1 combines with J gene TRBJ2-1, with TRBD2 matching 14 bases. J gave up 6 bases and V 5 bases, and 3 bases lay outside the gene matches. CDR3 size: 14 residues. The germline CDR1 and CDR2 sequences are DFQATT and SNEGSKA (reference sequence).

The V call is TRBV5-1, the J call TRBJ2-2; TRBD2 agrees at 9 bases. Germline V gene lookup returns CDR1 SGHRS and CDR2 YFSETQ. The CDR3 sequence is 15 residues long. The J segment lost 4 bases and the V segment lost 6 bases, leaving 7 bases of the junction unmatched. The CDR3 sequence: CASNLAGEGTGELFF. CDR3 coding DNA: TGCGCCAGCAACTTAGCGGGAGAGGGCACCGGGGAGCTGTTTTTT.

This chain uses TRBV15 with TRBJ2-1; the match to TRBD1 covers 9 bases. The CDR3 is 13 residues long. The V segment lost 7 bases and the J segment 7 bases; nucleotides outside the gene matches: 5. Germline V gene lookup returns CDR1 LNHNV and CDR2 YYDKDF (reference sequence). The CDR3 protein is CATNRDRVNEQFF. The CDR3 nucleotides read TGTGCCACCAACCGGGACAGGGTGAATGAGCAGTTCTTC. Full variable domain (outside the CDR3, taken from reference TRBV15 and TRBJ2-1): DAMVIQNPRYQVTQFGKPVTLSCSQTLNHNVMYWYQQKSSQAPKLLFHYYDKDFNNEADTPDNFQSRRPNTSFCFLDIRSPGLGDTAMYLCATNRDRVNEQFFGPGTRLTVL.

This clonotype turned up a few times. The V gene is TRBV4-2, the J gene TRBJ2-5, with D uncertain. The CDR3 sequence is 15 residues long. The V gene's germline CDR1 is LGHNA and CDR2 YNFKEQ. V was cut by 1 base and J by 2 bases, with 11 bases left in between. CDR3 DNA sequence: TGTGCCAGCAGCCAAGGGGTGGAAGGACAAGAGACCCAGTACTTC. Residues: CASSQGVEGQETQYF.

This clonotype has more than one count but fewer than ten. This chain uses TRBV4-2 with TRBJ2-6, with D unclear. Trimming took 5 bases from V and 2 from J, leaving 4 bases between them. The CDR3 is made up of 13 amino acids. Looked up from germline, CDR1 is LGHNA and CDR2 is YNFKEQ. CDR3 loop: CASSTPGANVLTF. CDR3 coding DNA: TGTGCCAGCAGCACCCCTGGGGCCAACGTCCTGACTTTC.